Shown below are 10 T cell receptor beta chains from a single sample sequenced in a study of shared clonotypes between healthy human individuals. The data were produced by immunoSEQ multiplex PCR, yet TCRdb's version contains in-frame clones alone and is incomplete. In the table there are more than 1 million clones, approximately 80% of which are singletons. The sequenced sample was memory CD4+ T cells from PBMCs. Subset given: CD45RA-negative fraction. The receptors stem from a young man in good health. Some clones in this sample may be carry-over from other donors' samples.

The V call is TRBV30, the J call TRBJ2-1; 10 nucleotides agree with TRBD2. The CDR3 sequence is 18 residues long. Germline loops: CDR1 GTSNPN, CDR2 SVGIG (reference sequence). V lost 3 bases to trimming and J lost 1 base; unmatched junction nucleotides: 12. This CDR3 reads CAWSGRGVTSGSYNEQFF. As DNA, the CDR3 is TGTGCCTGGAGCGGCCGGGGGGTGACTAGCGGGTCCTACAATGAGCAGTTCTTC.

The chain employs TRBV6-5 and TRBJ2-2; D uncertain. Germline V lookup: CDR1 MNHEY, CDR2 SVGAGI. Deletions cut 7 bases from V and 5 bases from J, with 11 bases between. This CDR3 has 13 amino acids. The CDR3 spells CASMAPWTGELFF. CDR3 nucleotides: TGTGCCAGCATGGCCCCGTGGACCGGGGAGCTGTTTTTT.

This chain uses TRBV9 with TRBJ2-1; 12 nucleotides align to TRBD2. The germline gives CDR1 SGDLS, CDR2 YYNGEE. The CDR3 contains 15 residues. V lost 4 bases, J lost 9 bases, and 8 bases stayed unmatched. In DNA form, the CDR3 reads TGTGCCAGCAGCAACCTAGCGGGAGGGCGCGTTGAGCAGTTCTTC. Translating gives CASSNLAGGRVEQFF.

In this sample, this clone turned up once. The J gene is TRBJ2-7, the V gene TRBV4-1; D ambiguous. Trimming took 4 bases from V and 3 from J, leaving 10 bases between them. The CDR3 is 13 amino acids. The germline CDR1 and CDR2 sequences are MGHRA and YSYEKL. The CDR3 reads CASSPQASYEQYF. The CDR3 coding sequence is TGCGCCAGCAGCCCCCAGGCAAGCTACGAGCAGTACTTC.

The chain joins TRBV30 to TRBJ2-7; D might be TRBD1 (6 bases). V shed 5 bases and J shed 3 bases, with 11 bases lying between them. The CDR3 contains 12 residues. The germline V gene has CDR1 GTSNPN and CDR2 SVGIG (reference sequence). The CDR3 nucleotides are TGTGCCTGGGGGGACACTTTCTACGAGCAGTACTTC. It specifies CAWGDTFYEQYF. Combining the CDR3 with reference TRBV30 and TRBJ2-7 gives the whole variable domain SQTIHQWPATLVQPVGSPLSLECTVEGTSNPNLYWYRQAAGRGLQLLFYSVGIGQISSEVPQNLSASRPQDRQFILSSKKLLLSDSGFYLCAWGDTFYEQYFGPGTRLTVT.

This rearrangement joins TRBV5-6 to TRBJ1-1; 8 bases are shared with TRBD1. Germline loops: CDR1 SGHDT, CDR2 YYEEEE. Trimming took 0 bases from V and 4 from J; bases not matched to a gene: 8. The CDR3 is made up of 16 amino acids. This CDR3 is CASSLGVLTGGTEAFF. CDR3 in DNA: TGTGCCAGCAGCTTGGGGGTCCTCACAGGGGGCACTGAAGCTTTCTTT.

V and J are TRBV18 and TRBJ1-4, with D maybe TRBD1 (6 bases). The CDR3 covers 16 residues. The V gene lost 3 bases and the J gene lost 0 bases, with 11 bases spanning the gap. The germline gives CDR1 KGHSH, CDR2 LQKENI. Here the CDR3 reads CASSPTGATTNEKLFF. The CDR3, as DNA: TGTGCCAGCTCACCGACAGGAGCAACAACTAATGAAAAACTGTTTTTT.

The J gene is TRBJ2-1, the V gene TRBV6-1; the D gene is possibly TRBD2 (6 bases). Looked up from germline, CDR1 is MNHNS and CDR2 is SASEGT. The CDR3 covers 17 residues. The germline V and J ends were trimmed by 4 bases and 9 bases, with 25 bases remaining between them. CDR3 bases: TGTGCCAGCAGTGGCTTTCAGCGGGTTTCGCCGGTGGGTGAGCAGTTCTTC. It yields the protein CASSGFQRVSPVGEQFF.

As for this clone: Mismatch with germline at one junction end may stem from a read error. This rearrangement joins TRBV10-3 to TRBJ2-7, with TRBD2 identical over 12 bases. Germline CDR1 and CDR2: ENHRY and SYGVKD. CDR3 size: 16 residues. DNA of the CDR3: TGTGCCAGCAGTTACTCGAAGACTAGCGGGAGTGGCGAGCAGTACTTC. It specifies CASSYSKTSGSGEQYF.

The chain couples TRBV11-3 to TRBJ2-7; 9 bases are shared with TRBD2. Germline values: CDR1 SGHNT, CDR2 YENEEA. The V and J ends lost 6 bases and 6 bases, in that order; junction bases with no gene match: 6. This CDR3 is 13 amino acids long. The chain's CDR3 is CASSRGAGGEQYF. DNA for the CDR3: TGTGCCAGCAGTCGGGGAGCGGGAGGCGAGCAGTACTTC.